The next 14 T cell receptor beta chains were all read from a single sample in a study of metastatic and nonmetastatic thyroid tumors. No patient received treatment before thyroid surgery. Using MiXCR, TCRdb reanalyzed the PCR reads. The sample includes under 45,000 clones, approximately 17% of them seen just once. Sequencing was performed on tumor tissue. These receptors were collected from a female donor with papillary thyroid cancer or a benign thyroid nodule (not recorded which). Some clones in this sample may be carry-over from other donors' samples.

Points on this clone: Being one base from a much bigger clone, this may be a read error. Other DNA sequences in the same sample also yield this CDR3. The rearrangement uses TRBV5-1 and TRBJ2-1; no reliable D call. CDR3 length: 16 residues. The germline V gene has CDR1 SGHRS and CDR2 YFSETQ. The ends were cut back, 5 bases at V and 4 bases at J, with 19 bases in the middle. The CDR3 loop reads CASSPDEAREYNEQFF. The CDR3 nucleotides are TGCGCCAGCAGTCCTGATGAGGCTAGAGAGTACAATGAGCAGTTCTTC.

This chain links TRBV30 with TRBJ1-2, with D hard to call. CDR1 GTSNPN and CDR2 SVGIG come from the germline V gene (reference sequence). The CDR3 loop spans 12 amino acids. V was pared by 0 bases and J by 8 bases, with 10 bases between. CDR3 bases: TGTGCCTGGAGTGTACAGTTCGGGGGCTACACCTTC. It translates to CAWSVQFGGYTF.

This clone was seen at least ten times. The chain is built from TRBV11-2 and TRBJ2-7; 7 bases map to TRBD1. The length of the CDR3 is 15 residues. The junction had 4 bases not matched to a gene; V was cut back by 1 base and J by 1 base. From germline, CDR1 is SGHAT and CDR2 FQNNGV. The CDR3 region has the DNA TGTGCCAGCAGCTTAGGGGACAGTGAGTCCTACGAGCAGTACTTC. Encoded protein: CASSLGDSESYEQYF.

This clone has ten or more counts. V gene TRBV9 combines with J gene TRBJ2-3, with D perhaps matching TRBD2 (5 bases). The V end lost 9 bases, the J end lost 3 bases, and 14 bases lay between the germline ends. The CDR3 consists of 13 residues. In germline, CDR1 is SGDLS, CDR2 YYNGEE. As DNA, the CDR3 is TGTGCCACCTCGCAATGGGAGACAGATACGCAGTATTTT. This sequence encodes CATSQWETDTQYF.

Many counts were recorded for this clone. The gene calls are TRBV2 and TRBJ1-2, with a possible D match to TRBD1 (6 bases). The CDR3 contains 15 residues. Trimming took 4 bases from V and 3 from J, leaving 15 bases between them. CDR1 is SNHLY and CDR2 is FYNNEI in the germline V gene. The chain's CDR3 is CASSGFGQSDYGYTF. DNA for the CDR3: TGTGCCAGCAGTGGATTTGGACAGTCCGACTATGGCTACACCTTC.

This clone was observed a single time. Germline is not matched at one junction end, which may reflect a read error. This sequence joins TRBV11-3 and TRBJ2-7; no clear D. Germline values: CDR1 SGHNT, CDR2 YENEEA. The CDR3 length is 14 residues. CDR3 loop: CASILGRSSYEQYF. The CDR3 bases are TGTGCCAGCATCTTAGGTCGCAGCTCCTACGAGCAGTACTTC.

This clone was observed many times. The chain has TRBV20-1 and TRBJ1-2; perhaps TRBD1 as D (5 bases). Germline V gives CDR1 DFQATT, CDR2 SNEGSKA (reference sequence). This CDR3 is built from 12 residues. The CDR3 DNA reads TGCAGATTTGGGGCACCTAACTATGGCTACACCTTC. Protein product: CRFGAPNYGYTF.

The rearrangement uses TRBV28 and TRBJ2-1; D not resolved. The CDR3 consists of 13 residues. V gave up 5 bases and J gave up 5 bases, with 10 bases separating them. Germline V gives CDR1 MDHEN, CDR2 SYDVKM. The CDR3, as DNA: TGTGCCAGCAGTCCTAGGCCGGACAATGAGCAGTTCTTC. It is translated as CASSPRPDNEQFF.

Ten or more counts support this clone. The chain joins TRBV3-1 to TRBJ2-1; possibly TRBD1 for D (5 bases). The CDR3 loop spans 18 amino acids. Trimming removed 1 base at V and 6 bases at J, with 22 bases between. Germline V CDR1 and CDR2: LGHDT, YNNKEL (reference sequence). CDR3 region: CASSQVIRRGRVGNEQFF. The DNA for the CDR3 is TGTGCCAGCAGCCAAGTGATTCGTAGGGGTCGGGTGGGCAATGAGCAGTTCTTC.

This clone showed up just a few times. The V and J genes are TRBV29-1 and TRBJ2-5; D gene ambiguous. The CDR3 extends over 11 amino acids. Per the germline V gene, CDR1 is SQVTM and CDR2 is ANQGSEA. V was shortened by 4 bases and J by 0 bases, with 3 bases between the two germline ends. CDR3 in amino acids: CSVGYQETQYF. The CDR3 DNA sequence: TGCAGCGTTGGCTACCAAGAGACCCAGTACTTC.

This clone was recorded at least ten times. This chain joins TRBV5-1 and TRBJ1-1; D is possibly TRBD1 (6 bases). The CDR3 length is 14 residues. In germline, CDR1 is SGHRS, CDR2 YFSETQ. Trimming removed 0 bases from V and 6 bases from J, with 12 bases in between. This CDR3 reads CASSLVPGDAEAFF. As DNA, the CDR3 is TGCGCCAGCAGCTTGGTGCCAGGGGACGCTGAAGCTTTCTTT.

Only a few counts were recorded for this clone. At one boundary the junction diverges from the germline segment, which might be a read error. This rearrangement joins TRBV6-2 or TRBV6-3 to TRBJ1-6, with 9 bases matching TRBD1. Germline CDR1 and CDR2: MNHEY and SVGEGT. The CDR3 spans 15 residues. CDR3 DNA sequence: TGCGCCAGTAGTCCACGAGGGACAGGGAATTCACCCCTCCACTTT. This codes for CASSPRGTGNSPLHF.

The J gene is TRBJ1-5, the V gene TRBV2, with TRBD1 identical over 10 bases. Germline lookup yields CDR1 SNHLY and CDR2 FYNNEI. This CDR3 is 16 amino acids long. V shed 6 bases and J 3 bases; nucleotides not matched to a gene: 8. This CDR3 reads CASRGTGANLNQPQHF. CDR3 DNA: TGTGCCAGCAGAGGGACAGGGGCAAATCTCAATCAGCCCCAGCATTTT.

V is TRBV12-3 or TRBV12-4 and J is TRBJ2-7; D is unresolved. The CDR3 has 12 residues. V was trimmed by 8 bases and J by 0 bases, leaving 8 bases between them. The CDR3, as DNA: TGTGCCAGCCGCGGAGACTCCTACGAGCAGTACTTC. Protein product: CASRGDSYEQYF.